The next 9 T cell receptor beta chains were all read from a single sample in a study of blood T cell repertoires in COVID-19 (dated by TCRdb to 2020 to 2022). Receptor amplification or capture employed the immunoSEQ multiplex PCR assay. TCRdb retrieved this table from immuneACCESS and kept in-frame rearrangements only. Not all clones are present; in checked studies, unresolved V genes account for under half, and no reason is known for the remainder. Present in this sample are about 230,000 clones, 70% to 85% of which were seen just once. Jointly, the top ten make up 2% to 2.5% of the sample. The sequenced sample was peripheral blood. These receptors came from a middle-aged man who had recovered from COVID-19.

The chain uses TRBV7-9 and TRBJ1-4; no definite D call. CDR3 length: 12 residues. The germline V gene has CDR1 SEHNR and CDR2 FQNEAQ (reference sequence). V was pared by 0 bases and J by 8 bases, with 4 bases between. CDR3 in DNA: TGTGCCAGCAGCTTAGCACGGGAAAAACTGTTTTTT. It encodes CASSLAREKLFF.

The rearrangement links TRBV18 to TRBJ2-3; TRBD2 aligns across 11 bases. CDR1 and CDR2 from the germline V gene are KGHSH and LQKENI. The V gene end was trimmed by 7 bases and the J gene end by 2 bases; junction bases not matched to a gene: 5. This CDR3 has 15 amino acids. The CDR3 region is CASFTTSGATDTQYF. The CDR3 DNA follows: TGTGCCAGCTTTACGACTAGCGGGGCCACAGATACGCAGTATTTT.

The chain carries TRBV3-1 (or the pseudogene TRBV3-2) and TRBJ2-7, with 7 bases aligning to TRBD1. Germline CDR1 LGHDT, CDR2 YNNKEL (reference sequence). The CDR3 consists of 14 residues. V gave up 0 bases and J gave up 3 bases; unmatched junction bases: 2. CDR3 nucleotides: TGTGCCAGCAGCCAAGACCCAGGGGGCTACGAGCAGTACTTC. Translating gives CASSQDPGGYEQYF.

The chain combines TRBV6-2 or TRBV6-3 with TRBJ2-7, with 7 bases that match TRBD2. The CDR3 is 15 residues long. CDR1 is MNHEY and CDR2 is SVGEGT in the germline V gene. V shed 2 bases and J 0 bases; nucleotides not matched to a gene: 4. The CDR3 bases are TGTGCCAGCAGTTACCTAGCGGCTAGCTCCTACGAGCAGTACTTC. This translates into CASSYLAASSYEQYF.

The gene calls are TRBV7-2 and TRBJ2-3; TRBD2 is a possible D gene (5 bases). Deletions cut 5 bases from V and 2 bases from J, with 11 bases between. The length of the CDR3 is 14 residues. The germline V gene has CDR1 SGHTA and CDR2 FQGNSA. The DNA of the CDR3 is TGTGCCAGCAGCCGGCGGGCGATCACAGATACGCAGTATTTT. Translating gives CASSRRAITDTQYF.

The rearrangement uses TRBV7-6 and TRBJ2-5; 8 nucleotides agree with TRBD1. The CDR3 sequence is 13 residues long. V lost 5 bases to trimming and J lost 5 bases; unmatched junction nucleotides: 4. Germline values: CDR1 SGHVS, CDR2 FNYEAQ. The CDR3 DNA reads as TGTGCCAGCAGCCTGGACAGGGAGGAGACCCAGTACTTC. It translates to CASSLDREETQYF.

The rearrangement joins TRBV29-1 to TRBJ2-2, with D possibly matching TRBD1 (7 bases). The CDR3 runs to 14 residues. Germline CDR1 SQVTM, CDR2 ANQGSEA. Trimming removed 0 bases from V and 3 bases from J, with 8 bases in between. CDR3: CSVEDRGDTGELFF. The CDR3 coding sequence is TGCAGCGTTGAAGACAGGGGGGACACCGGGGAGCTGTTTTTT.

J is TRBJ1-2 and V is TRBV11-2; TRBD1 might be the D (5 bases). From germline, CDR1 is SGHAT and CDR2 FQNNGV. The CDR3 is made up of 15 amino acids. V gave up 6 bases and J gave up 7 bases, with 21 bases separating them. DNA of the CDR3: TGTGCCAGCAGACCAGCGGTTGGGGGGAGAGGTGGCTACACCTTC. Amino acid sequence: CASRPAVGGRGGYTF.

This chain joins TRBV19 and TRBJ2-7; 9 nucleotides agree with TRBD1. Losses at the gene ends were 5 bases for V and 5 bases for J; bases not matched to a gene: 7. This CDR3 is 14 amino acids long. CDR1 and CDR2 (germline): LNHDA, SQIVND (reference sequence). Here the CDR3 DNA reads TGTGCCAGTAGTTCTGGGGACAGGGTCCACGAGCAGTACTTC. Amino acid sequence: CASSSGDRVHEQYF.